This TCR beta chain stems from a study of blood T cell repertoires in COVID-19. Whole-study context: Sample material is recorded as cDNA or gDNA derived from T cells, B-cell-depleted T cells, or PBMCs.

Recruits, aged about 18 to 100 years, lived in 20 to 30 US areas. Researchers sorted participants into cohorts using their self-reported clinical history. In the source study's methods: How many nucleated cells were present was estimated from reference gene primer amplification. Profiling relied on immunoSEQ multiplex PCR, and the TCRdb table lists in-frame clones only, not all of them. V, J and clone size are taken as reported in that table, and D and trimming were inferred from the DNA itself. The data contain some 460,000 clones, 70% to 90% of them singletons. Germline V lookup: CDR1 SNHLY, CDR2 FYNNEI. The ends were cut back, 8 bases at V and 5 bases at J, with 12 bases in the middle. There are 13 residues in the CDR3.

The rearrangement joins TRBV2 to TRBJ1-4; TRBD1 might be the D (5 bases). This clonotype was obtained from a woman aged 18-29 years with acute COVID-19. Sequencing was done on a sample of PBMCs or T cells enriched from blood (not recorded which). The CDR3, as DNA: TGTGCCAGCGGGTCGGGGGGAAATGAAAAACTGTTTTTT. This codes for CASGSGGNEKLFF.